This T cell receptor (beta chain) was found in a study of response to subunit inactivated influenza vaccine. TCRdb reprocessed the RT-PCR reads with MiXCR, giving one entry per CDR3 protein. The sample lists 800,000 to 1,000,000 distinct CDR3 sequences; around 21% were seen once. Germline-derived CDR1 and CDR2 are SGDLS and YYNGEE. This CDR3 comprises 18 residues. Trimming stripped 4 bases from V and 4 bases from J, with 24 bases between. This clonotype has only a few counts. The sequence derives from a man in his fifties who received an inactivated influenza vaccine. The material sequenced was PBMCs from blood, taken roughly 5 days after vaccination. J is TRBJ2-1 and V is TRBV9, with D perhaps matching TRBD2 (6 bases). The CDR3 coding sequence is TGTGCCAGCAGCAAACCCAAGAGGGGAGGCAGGAGATACAATGAGCAGTTCTTC. Its protein is CASSKPKRGGRRYNEQFF.